Shown below are 11 T cell receptor beta chains from a single sample sequenced in a study of molecular identifiers for immune sequencing clone quantification. TCRdb re-derived calls from the PCR reads in MiXCR, one entry per CDR3 protein. The sample has 490,000 or so distinct CDR3 sequences, roughly 23% seen once. Sequencing was performed on naive CD8+ T cells from blood, with Jurkat cell RNA spiked in. Specified subset: FACS-sorted CD8+CD4-CCR7+CD45RA+ naive T cells. The receptors shown here come from a human donor in good health. Some libraries in this study had Jurkat cell RNA spiked in.

This clonotype was detected ten times or more. The chain carries TRBV24-1 and TRBJ2-2; D call uncertain. The germline CDR1 and CDR2 sequences are KGHDR and SFDVKD. Deletions cut 4 bases from V and 2 bases from J, with 10 bases between. The CDR3 contains 15 residues. DNA of the CDR3: TGTGCCACCAGTGAACCTATAGATAACACCGGGGAGCTGTTTTTT. It specifies CATSEPIDNTGELFF.

The chain has TRBV19 and TRBJ2-7; TRBD2 agrees at 11 bases. The DNA end is a closer match to TRBJ2-1, so the J assignment may be wrong. The CDR3 loop spans 15 amino acids. Germline CDR1 LNHDA, CDR2 SQIVND (reference sequence). The CDR3 loop is CASTDPGTSGYEQFF. CDR3 in DNA: TGTGCCAGTACCGACCCCGGGACTAGCGGCTACGAGCAGTTCTTC.

The V and J genes are TRBV19 and TRBJ2-5, with TRBD2 as a possible D gene (6 bases). The length of the CDR3 is 14 residues. Germline lookup yields CDR1 LNHDA and CDR2 SQIVND (reference sequence). Trimming shortened V by 7 bases and J by 0 bases, and 12 bases separated the two germline ends. The CDR3 spells CASTSWEDQETQYF. The CDR3 DNA reads TGTGCCAGTACCTCCTGGGAGGACCAAGAGACCCAGTACTTC.

This clonotype has only a few counts. The chain links TRBV4-3 to TRBJ2-1; D is uncertain. The CDR3 totals 17 residues. V was clipped by 0 bases and J by 0 bases, with 12 bases between them. CDR1 LGHNA and CDR2 YSLEER come from the germline V gene. CDR3 sequence (DNA): TGCGCCAGCAGCCAAGATAGGGTCGGCTACTCCTACAATGAGCAGTTCTTC. Translation: CASSQDRVGYSYNEQFF.

This clonotype was seen only a few times. This chain connects TRBV12-5 to TRBJ2-1; tentatively, D is TRBD1 (7 bases). Germline lookup yields CDR1 LGHNT and CDR2 FRNRAP. The V and J ends lost 2 bases and 3 bases respectively, with 17 bases between them. The CDR3 covers 17 residues. The CDR3 DNA sequence: TGTGCTAGTGGTTTGACACCAGGGGGGCCGGACTACAATGAGCAGTTCTTC. Amino acid sequence: CASGLTPGGPDYNEQFF. Using reference TRBV12-5 and TRBJ2-1 for the parts outside the CDR3, the full variable domain is DARVTQTPRHKVTEMGQEVTMRCQPILGHNTVFWYRQTMMQGLELLAYFRNRAPLDDSGMPKDRFSAEMPDATLATLKIQPSEPRDSAVYFCASGLTPGGPDYNEQFFGPGTRLTVL.

This rearrangement joins TRBV7-2 to TRBJ2-2; TRBD1 aligns across 8 bases. CDR3 length: 19 residues. J lost 4 bases, V lost 5 bases, and 18 bases had no gene match. CDR1 and CDR2 from the germline V gene are SGHTA and FQGNSA. The CDR3 sequence is CASSPGPSSGQELTGELFF. The CDR3 region has the DNA TGTGCCAGCAGCCCAGGCCCCTCCTCGGGACAGGAGCTCACCGGGGAGCTGTTTTTT.

This chain links TRBV20-1 with TRBJ2-3; 10 bases map to TRBD2. The V gene end was trimmed by 6 bases and the J gene end by 0 bases; junction bases not matched to a gene: 6. The CDR3 is made up of 15 amino acids. The germline CDR1 and CDR2 sequences are DFQATT and SNEGSKA (reference sequence). The CDR3 sequence: CSAPTSGESTDTQYF. The CDR3 nucleotides are TGCAGTGCGCCTACTAGCGGGGAGAGCACAGATACGCAGTATTTT.

About this clonotype: This may be a read error: a much more frequent sequence differs by one nucleotide. The chain uses TRBV4-3 and TRBJ2-7; D unclear. The germline V gene encodes CDR1 LGHNA and CDR2 YSLEER. The CDR3 totals 15 residues. The CDR3 reads CASSQDRDGTYERYF. The CDR3 DNA reads TGCGCCAGCAGCCAAGATCGCGACGGAACCTACGAGCGGTACTTC.

This clonotype was seen ten or more times. This rearrangement joins TRBV12-3 or TRBV12-4 to TRBJ2-3; D tentatively fits TRBD1 or TRBD2 (6 bases each). Trimming left V 5 bases short and J 4 bases short, with 13 bases between. There are 14 residues in the CDR3. The CDR3 DNA reads TGTGCCAGCAGTGGACTGGGGGGCCCAGATACGCAGTATTTT. This encodes CASSGLGGPDTQYF.

This clonotype was recorded once. The rearrangement links TRBV11-2 to TRBJ2-1; TRBD1 might be the D (5 bases). V shed 6 bases and J shed 4 bases, with 10 bases lying between them. There are 13 residues in the CDR3. Germline CDR1 is SGHAT and CDR2 is FQNNGV. The CDR3 sequence: CASRSTVYNEQFF. The CDR3, as DNA: TGTGCCAGCAGGTCGACAGTTTACAATGAGCAGTTCTTC.

The rearrangement links TRBV6-1 to TRBJ2-7; 7 bases map to TRBD1. From germline, CDR1 is MNHNS and CDR2 SASEGT. Trimming at V came to 4 bases and at J to 6 bases, leaving 3 bases not matched to a gene. The CDR3 covers 12 residues. The CDR3 DNA is TGTGCCAGCAGTGCGACAGGGTTCGAGCAGTACTTC. Residues: CASSATGFEQYF.